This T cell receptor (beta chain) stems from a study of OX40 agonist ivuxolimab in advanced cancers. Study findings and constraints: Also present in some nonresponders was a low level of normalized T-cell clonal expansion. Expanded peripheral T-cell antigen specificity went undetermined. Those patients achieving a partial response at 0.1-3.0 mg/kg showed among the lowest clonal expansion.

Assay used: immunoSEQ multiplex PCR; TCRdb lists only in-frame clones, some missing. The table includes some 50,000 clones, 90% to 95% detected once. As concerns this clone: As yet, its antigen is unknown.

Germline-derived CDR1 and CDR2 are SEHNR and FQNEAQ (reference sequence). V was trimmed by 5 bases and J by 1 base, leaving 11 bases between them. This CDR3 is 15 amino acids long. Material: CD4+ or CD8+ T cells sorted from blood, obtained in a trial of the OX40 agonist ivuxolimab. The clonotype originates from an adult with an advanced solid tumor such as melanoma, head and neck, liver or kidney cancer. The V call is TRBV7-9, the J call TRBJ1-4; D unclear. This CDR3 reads CASSTLIGTNEKLFF. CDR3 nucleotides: TGTGCCAGCAGCACGCTTATAGGAACTAATGAAAAACTGTTTTTT.